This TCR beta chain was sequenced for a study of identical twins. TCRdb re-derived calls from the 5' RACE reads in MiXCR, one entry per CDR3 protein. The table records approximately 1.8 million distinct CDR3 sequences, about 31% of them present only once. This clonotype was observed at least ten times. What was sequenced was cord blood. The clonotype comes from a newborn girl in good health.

CDR3 DNA: TGTGCCAGCAGTTCACAGGGGAACACTGAAGCTTTCTTT. Its translation: CASSSQGNTEAFF. The chain carries TRBV18 and TRBJ1-1; a possible D gene is TRBD1 (6 bases). The CDR3 runs to 13 residues. Germline V gives CDR1 KGHSH, CDR2 LQKENI. With 8 bases removed from V and 1 base from J, the gap between germline ends came to 11 bases.